Listed below are T cell receptor beta chains from one sample, sequenced in a study of technical replicates of blood from several donors. Libraries were prepared by immunoSEQ multiplex PCR; TCRdb keeps only in-frame clonotypes and omits some of them. Of approximately 87,000 clones listed, roughly 92% were seen once; the top ten hold 0.2% to 0.3%. The sample comprised T cells isolated from PBMCs. All receptors come from a human donor in good health. The CDR3 runs from the conserved cysteine through the conserved F or W. D genes are given only for firm matches.

>NA|TRBJ1-1|TRBV30
TGTGCCTGGAGTGGCGGGGGCGCTGAAGCTTTCTTT
CAWSGGGAEAFF
>TRBD2|TRBJ2-1|TRBV6-5
TGTGCCAGCCGGCCTGGGGGGCTAGCGGGGGAGCAGTTCTTC
CASRPGGLAGEQFF
>NA|TRBJ1-4|TRBV27
TGTGCCAGCAGTTACAGGGCCCCACCGACTAATGAAAAACTGTTTTTT
CASSYRAPPTNEKLFF
>TRBD1|TRBJ2-1|TRBV27
TGTGCCAGCAGCTCTAGTGGGACAGGGCACAATGAGCAGTTCTTC
CASSSSGTGHNEQFF
>NA|TRBJ1-6|TRBV7-3
TGTGCCAGCAGCCACCCGGGGTCACCCCTCCACTTT
CASSHPGSPLHF
>TRBD1|TRBJ2-7|TRBV6-5
TGTGCCAGCAGTTTCGCCGGGACAGACACGTGGTCGCAGTACTTC
CASSFAGTDTWSQYF
>NA|TRBJ1-5|TRBV7-9
TGTGCCAGCAGCTTCTCGGCGGCCCAGCCCCAGCATTTT
CASSFSAAQPQHF
>NA|TRBJ1-6|TRBV18
TGTGCCAGCTCACCCGTGGGGGCAAGCTCCTATAATTCACCCCTCCACTTT
CASSPVGASSYNSPLHF
>NA|TRBJ1-2|TRBV4-2
TGTGCCAGCAGCCAATCCCCCGACACGTCCTATGGCTACACCTTC
CASSQSPDTSYGYTF
>NA|TRBJ2-3|TRBV10-3
TGTGCCATCAGTGTGAATGGGCAAACCACAGATACGCAGTATTTT
CAISVNGQTTDTQYF
>NA|TRBJ2-7|TRBV7-9
TGTGCCAGCAGTATTAGCTACGAGCAGTACTTC
CASSISYEQYF
>NA|TRBJ1-4|TRBV5-1
TGCGCCAGCAGCTCCGGCGGGAAGGGTGAAAAACTGTTTTTT
CASSSGGKGEKLFF
>TRBD1|TRBJ1-5|TRBV6-1
TGTGCCAGCAGTGATGGGACAGGCCTCAATCAGCCCCAGCATTTT
CASSDGTGLNQPQHF
>NA|TRBJ1-3|TRBV27
TGTGCCAGCCCCACAGGACGCAGCTCTGGAAACACCATATATTTT
CASPTGRSSGNTIYF
>NA|TRBJ2-4|TRBV30
TGTGCCTGGAGTTCGGGGAACATTCAGTACTTC
CAWSSGNIQYF
>TRBD2|TRBJ2-1|TRBV7-2
TGTGCCAGCAGCCCCACGCGACTAGCGGGGGGGTACAATGAGCAGTTCTTC
CASSPTRLAGGYNEQFF
>TRBD2|TRBJ2-3|TRBV11-3
TGTGCCAGCAGCTTCTTAGCGGGAGGAATCACAGATACGCAGTATTTT
CASSFLAGGITDTQYF
>NA|TRBJ2-3|TRBV4-1
TGCGCCAGCAGCCACGCCCCGGAAACAGCCTGGAGCACAGATACGCAGTATTTT
CASSHAPETAWSTDTQYF
>NA|TRBJ1-6|TRBV11-2
TGTGCCAGCAGCTTAGGGCAGTACTATAATTCACCCCTCCACTTT
CASSLGQYYNSPLHF
>TRBD1|TRBJ1-1|TRBV29-1
TGCAGCGTACAACGACAGGGGGCGGTAACTGAAGCTTTCTTT
CSVQRQGAVTEAFF
>TRBD1|TRBJ2-5|TRBV5-1
TGCGCCAGCAGCTTGGTGGGACAGGGGGCGTTGGAGACCCAGTACTTC
CASSLVGQGALETQYF
>NA|TRBJ2-5|TRBV28
TGTGCTGGGGGCCCTCAAGAGACCCAGTACTTC
CAGGPQETQYF
>TRBD1|TRBJ2-7|TRBV5-4
TGTGCCAGCAGCTTGGCCGGCAGGGGGAAAGCCTACGAGCAGTACTTC
CASSLAGRGKAYEQYF